The clone carrying this T cell receptor (beta chain) is a singleton in its sample. As handled by the study authors: Amplification of reference gene primers was used by the study to estimate nucleated cell counts. The repertoire was sequenced with immunoSEQ multiplex PCR; TCRdb's copy has only in-frame clones and lacks some. V, J and clone size were drawn from that table, and D and trimming were deduced from the DNA. Among around 150,000 clones listed, 87% were seen once. The CDR3 consists of 15 residues. V was shortened by 2 bases and J by 0 bases, with 13 bases between the two germline ends. Germline CDR1 reads SQVTM; CDR2 reads ANQGSEA. The data were obtained in a study of blood T cell repertoires in COVID-19. Whole-study context: The United States, Italy and Spain were the sources of the acute and convalescent COVID-19 samples. PBMCs, B-cell-depleted T cells, or T cells were the source of the cDNA or gDNA that made up the material.

The chain combines TRBV29-1 with TRBJ1-2; tentative D call: TRBD1 (6 bases). This TCR was sampled from a woman between 40 and 55 years old with acute or convalescent COVID-19. Sequencing input: peripheral blood. CDR3 in DNA: TGCAGCGTTGAACGAGGGGGAAGGACTAACTATGGCTACACCTTC. This codes for CSVERGGRTNYGYTF.